This T cell receptor (beta chain) was sequenced for a study of shared clonotypes between healthy human individuals. This table comes from immunoSEQ multiplex PCR, and its TCRdb copy is limited to in-frame clones, with some not included. The sample holds 450,000 to 600,000 clones, less than 80% seen once. Germline V gives CDR1 LNHDA, CDR2 SQIVND (reference sequence). Deletions cut 1 base from V and 2 bases from J, with 8 bases between. This CDR3 is 14 amino acids long. Concerning this clone: The same CDR3 also results from other DNA sequences found in this sample.

Sequencing used PBMCs. J is TRBJ2-5 and V is TRBV19; D may be TRBD2 (6 bases). The TCR originated in a woman in her thirties or forties in good health. Some clones in this sample may be carry-over from other donors' samples. The CDR3: CASSIGGGQETQYF. The CDR3 DNA follows: TGTGCCAGTAGTATAGGTGGGGGGCAAGAGACCCAGTACTTC. The variable domain in full, with the rest retrieved from reference TRBV19 and TRBJ2-5, is DGGITQSPKYLFRKEGQNVTLSCEQNLNHDAMYWYRQDPGQGLRLIYYSQIVNDFQKGDIAEGYSVSREKKESFPLTVTSAQKNPTAFYLCASSIGGGQETQYFGPGTRLLVL.